Listed below are T cell receptor beta chains from one sample, sequenced in a study of blood T cell repertoires in COVID-19. TCRdb's copy holds only in-frame clones and misses some; the assay was immunoSEQ multiplex PCR. The profile covers about 170,000 clones, with approximately 90% appearing a single time and 7% to 8% taken by the ten largest. Material: peripheral blood. The receptor set was obtained from an elderly woman in a cohort sampled during active or convalescent COVID-19. Both conserved end residues are part of each CDR3. D genes are given only for firm matches. For some rows the clone size is stated as once, few or many, or as a class when expanded; others skip it.

d_call: NA; cdr3_length: 13; clone_size: NA; j_call: TRBJ1-5; v_call: TRBV10-1; cdr3_nt: TGCGCCAGCAGTGAGGCGTTTAATCAGCCCCAGCATTTT; cdr3_aa: CASSEAFNQPQHF
d_call: NA; cdr3_length: 17; clone_size: NA; j_call: TRBJ1-4; v_call: TRBV18; cdr3_nt: TGTGCCAGCTCACCACAACCACAGACAGCTTTTAATGAAAAACTGTTTTTT; cdr3_aa: CASSPQPQTAFNEKLFF
d_call: TRBD2; cdr3_length: 18; clone_size: NA; j_call: TRBJ2-3; v_call: TRBV7-2; cdr3_nt: TGTGCCAGCAGCTTAGGGTTAGCGGGAGGGCCGGGGACAGATACGCAGTATTTT; cdr3_aa: CASSLGLAGGPGTDTQYF
d_call: NA; cdr3_length: 16; clone_size: few; j_call: TRBJ2-1; v_call: TRBV4-2; cdr3_nt: TGTGCCAGCAGCCAAGTAGGGGACTTTGCCTACAATGAGCAGTTCTTC; cdr3_aa: CASSQVGDFAYNEQFF
d_call: TRBD2; cdr3_length: 14; clone_size: NA; j_call: TRBJ2-5; v_call: TRBV5-5; cdr3_nt: TGTGCCAGCAGCATCAGTAGCGGGGGAAAGACCCAGTACTTC; cdr3_aa: CASSISSGGKTQYF
d_call: TRBD2; cdr3_length: 18; clone_size: NA; j_call: TRBJ2-3; v_call: TRBV5-4; cdr3_nt: TGTGCCAGCAGCTCAGCTAGCGGAGACTATCATAGCACAGATACGCAGTATTTT; cdr3_aa: CASSSASGDYHSTDTQYF
d_call: NA; cdr3_length: 13; clone_size: NA; j_call: TRBJ2-7; v_call: TRBV7-2; cdr3_nt: TGTGCCAGCAGCTTACGAGGGATAGACGAGCAGTACTTC; cdr3_aa: CASSLRGIDEQYF
d_call: NA; cdr3_length: 14; clone_size: NA; j_call: TRBJ2-2; v_call: TRBV20-1; cdr3_nt: TGCAGTGCTAGTCGTGCGGGAAACACCGGGGAGCTGTTTTTT; cdr3_aa: CSASRAGNTGELFF
d_call: NA; cdr3_length: 13; clone_size: once; j_call: TRBJ2-1; v_call: TRBV7-8; cdr3_nt: TGTGCCAGCAGCTTAAAAGCGTACAATGAGCAGTTCTTC; cdr3_aa: CASSLKAYNEQFF
d_call: TRBD2; cdr3_length: 15; clone_size: few; j_call: TRBJ2-1; v_call: TRBV7-9; cdr3_nt: TGTGCCAGCAGCTTAGTAGCGGGAGTCTACAATGAGCAGTTCTTC; cdr3_aa: CASSLVAGVYNEQFF
d_call: NA; cdr3_length: 12; clone_size: NA; j_call: TRBJ2-1; v_call: TRBV7-9; cdr3_nt: TGTGCCAGCAGCAGCCATTACCATGAGCAGTTCTTC; cdr3_aa: CASSSHYHEQFF
d_call: TRBD1; cdr3_length: 11; clone_size: NA; j_call: TRBJ1-2; v_call: TRBV20-1; cdr3_nt: TGCAGTGCTAGCGACAGGGTAGGCTACACCTTC; cdr3_aa: CSASDRVGYTF
d_call: TRBD1; cdr3_length: 15; clone_size: NA; j_call: TRBJ1-4; v_call: TRBV5-4; cdr3_nt: TGTGCCAGCAGCCCTGGGGGGACAGGGGATGAAAAACTGTTTTTT; cdr3_aa: CASSPGGTGDEKLFF
d_call: TRBD2; cdr3_length: 14; clone_size: NA; j_call: TRBJ2-3; v_call: TRBV18; cdr3_nt: TGTGCCAGCTCAGGGACTAGCCTAGGAGATACGCAGTATTTT; cdr3_aa: CASSGTSLGDTQYF
d_call: TRBD1; cdr3_length: 16; clone_size: NA; j_call: TRBJ2-3; v_call: TRBV10-3; cdr3_nt: TGTGCCATCAGTGAATTCGGACAGGGAGACCGGGATACGCAGTATTTT; cdr3_aa: CAISEFGQGDRDTQYF
d_call: NA; cdr3_length: 13; clone_size: NA; j_call: TRBJ2-1; v_call: TRBV7-2; cdr3_nt: TGTGCCAGCAGCTTACGGAGGGACAATGAGCAGTTCTTC; cdr3_aa: CASSLRRDNEQFF
d_call: NA; cdr3_length: 13; clone_size: NA; j_call: TRBJ1-1; v_call: TRBV7-8; cdr3_nt: TGTGCCAGCAGCCCGACAGAGAACACTGAAGCTTTCTTT; cdr3_aa: CASSPTENTEAFF
d_call: NA; cdr3_length: 15; clone_size: NA; j_call: TRBJ2-3; v_call: TRBV5-5; cdr3_nt: TGTGCCAGCAGACCGGGCCGGGGAGGCGCAGATACGCAGTATTTT; cdr3_aa: CASRPGRGGADTQYF
d_call: TRBD1; cdr3_length: 15; clone_size: NA; j_call: TRBJ2-7; v_call: TRBV19; cdr3_nt: TGTGCCAGTAGTATCCCGGGACAGGGGTCCCACGAGCAGTACTTC; cdr3_aa: CASSIPGQGSHEQYF
d_call: NA; cdr3_length: 14; clone_size: NA; j_call: TRBJ1-1; v_call: TRBV15; cdr3_nt: TGTGCCACCAGCAGAGATAAGGGACTTATTGGAGCTTTCTTT; cdr3_aa: CATSRDKGLIGAFF
d_call: TRBD1; cdr3_length: 15; clone_size: once; j_call: TRBJ1-5; v_call: TRBV6-5; cdr3_nt: TGTGCCAGCAGCTCGGACAGGGGGCTGAGGCAGCCCCAGCATTTT; cdr3_aa: CASSSDRGLRQPQHF
d_call: NA; cdr3_length: 13; clone_size: NA; j_call: TRBJ1-5; v_call: TRBV7-2; cdr3_nt: TGTGCCAGCAGCTTATTTCGCGAACAGCCCCAGCATTTT; cdr3_aa: CASSLFREQPQHF
d_call: TRBD1; cdr3_length: 13; clone_size: NA; j_call: TRBJ2-7; v_call: TRBV6-5; cdr3_nt: TGTGCCAGCCGGGACAGGGCAACCTACGAGCAGTACTTC; cdr3_aa: CASRDRATYEQYF
d_call: NA; cdr3_length: 14; clone_size: once; j_call: TRBJ2-5; v_call: TRBV9; cdr3_nt: TGTGCCAGCAGCGTTTTGTCAGGCCAAGAGACCCAGTACTTC; cdr3_aa: CASSVLSGQETQYF
d_call: NA; cdr3_length: 12; clone_size: NA; j_call: TRBJ2-5; v_call: TRBV29-1; cdr3_nt: TGCAGCGTTGAACAGGGGCCGGAGACCCAGTACTTC; cdr3_aa: CSVEQGPETQYF
d_call: NA; cdr3_length: 11; clone_size: NA; j_call: TRBJ2-5; v_call: TRBV20-1; cdr3_nt: TGCAGTGCTAGACGGAGTATGACCCAGTACTTC; cdr3_aa: CSARRSMTQYF